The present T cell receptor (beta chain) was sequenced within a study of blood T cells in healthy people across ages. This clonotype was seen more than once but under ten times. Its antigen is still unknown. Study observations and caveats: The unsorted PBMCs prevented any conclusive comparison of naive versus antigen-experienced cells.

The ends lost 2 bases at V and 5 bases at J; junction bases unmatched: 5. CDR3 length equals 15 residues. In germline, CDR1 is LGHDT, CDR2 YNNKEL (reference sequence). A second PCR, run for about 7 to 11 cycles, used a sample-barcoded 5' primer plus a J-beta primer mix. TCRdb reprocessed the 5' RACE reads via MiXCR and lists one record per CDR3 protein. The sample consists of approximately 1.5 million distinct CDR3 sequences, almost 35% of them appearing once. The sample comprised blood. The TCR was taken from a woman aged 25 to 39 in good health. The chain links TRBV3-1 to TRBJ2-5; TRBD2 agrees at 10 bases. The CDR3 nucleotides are TGTGCCAGCAGCCAACCGGGACTAGCGAGGGAGACCCAGTACTTC. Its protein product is CASSQPGLARETQYF.